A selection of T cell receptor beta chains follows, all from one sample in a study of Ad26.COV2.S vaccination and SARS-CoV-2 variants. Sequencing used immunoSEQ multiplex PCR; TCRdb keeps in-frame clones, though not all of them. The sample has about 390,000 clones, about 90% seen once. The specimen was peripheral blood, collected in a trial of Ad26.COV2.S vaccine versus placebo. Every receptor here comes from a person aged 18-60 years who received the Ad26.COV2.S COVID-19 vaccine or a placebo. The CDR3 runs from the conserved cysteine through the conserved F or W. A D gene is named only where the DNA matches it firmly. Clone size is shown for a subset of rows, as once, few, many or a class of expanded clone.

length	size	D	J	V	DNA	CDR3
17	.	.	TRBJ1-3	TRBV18	TGTGCCAGCTCAGGTGACAGATTGGTGCTCTCTGGAAACACCATATATTTT	CASSGDRLVLSGNTIYF
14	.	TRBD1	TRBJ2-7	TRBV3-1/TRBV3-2	TGTGCCAGCAGCCAAACGGGACAGGACTACGAGCAGTACTTC	CASSQTGQDYEQYF
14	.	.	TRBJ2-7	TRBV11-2	TGTGCCAGCAGCGACGCACGACAGGTCACGGGGCAGTACTTC	CASSDARQVTGQYF
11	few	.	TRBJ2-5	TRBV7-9	TGTGCCAGCAGCTTAAAAGAGACCCAGTACTTC	CASSLKETQYF
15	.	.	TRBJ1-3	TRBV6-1	TGTGCCAGCAGTGAACGTGAGGCAGCTGGAAACACCATATATTTT	CASSEREAAGNTIYF
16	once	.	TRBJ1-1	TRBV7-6	TGTGCCAGCAGCTTAAACGCTCGGAGAACGAACACTGAAGCTTTCTTT	CASSLNARRTNTEAFF
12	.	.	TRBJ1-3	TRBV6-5	TGTGCCAGCAGGGGATCTGGAAACACCATATATTTT	CASRGSGNTIYF
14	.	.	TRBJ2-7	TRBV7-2	TGTGCCAGCAGCTTACGGGGGCGCCGGTGGGAGCAGTACTTC	CASSLRGRRWEQYF
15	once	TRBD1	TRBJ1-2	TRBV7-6	TGTGCCAGCAGCTCCCCGGACAGGGCCTCCTATGGCTACACCTTC	CASSSPDRASYGYTF
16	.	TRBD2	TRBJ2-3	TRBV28	TGTGCCAGCAGTTTCACTAGCGGGGTTTCCACAGATACGCAGTATTTT	CASSFTSGVSTDTQYF
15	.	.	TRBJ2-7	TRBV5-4	TGTGCCAGCAGCTCATCGACAGGGAGGCCCTACGAGCAGTACTTC	CASSSSTGRPYEQYF
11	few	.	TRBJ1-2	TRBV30	TGTGCCTGGGAAAGCACTGTGGGCTACACCTTC	CAWESTVGYTF
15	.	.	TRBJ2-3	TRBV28	TGTGCCAGCAGTTTAGGTTCGGGGGTGACAGATACGCAGTATTTT	CASSLGSGVTDTQYF
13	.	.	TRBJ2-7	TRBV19	TGTGCCAGTAGTCGGGGGGCGGGTTACGAGCAGTACTTC	CASSRGAGYEQYF
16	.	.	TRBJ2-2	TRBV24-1	TGTGCCACCAGTGATGTAGGGGTCTCGAGCACCGGGGAGCTGTTTTTT	CATSDVGVSSTGELFF
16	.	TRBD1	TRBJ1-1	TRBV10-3	TGTGCCATCAACACCGACCCGGGACAGGAGAACACTGAAGCTTTCTTT	CAINTDPGQENTEAFF
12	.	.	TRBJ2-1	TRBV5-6	TGTGCCAGCAGCTCCCAGCTGTACGAGCAGTTCTTC	CASSSQLYEQFF
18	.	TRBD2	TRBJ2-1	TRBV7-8	TGTGCCAGCAGCTTCACTAGCGGGGGGGCGGTATCCTACAATGAGCAGTTCTTC	CASSFTSGGAVSYNEQFF
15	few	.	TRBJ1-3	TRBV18	TGTGCCAGCTCACCGGGGTTCTTCTCTGGAAACACCATATATTTT	CASSPGFFSGNTIYF
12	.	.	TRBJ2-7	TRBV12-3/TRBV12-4	TGTGCCAGCAGTAGGTCGAGGGACGAGCAGTACTTC	CASSRSRDEQYF
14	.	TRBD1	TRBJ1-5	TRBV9	TGTGCCAGCAGCCCGACAGGGGGGGATCAGCCCCAGCATTTT	CASSPTGGDQPQHF
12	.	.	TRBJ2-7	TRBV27	TGTGCCAGCAGTTCCGGACCATACGAGCAGTACTTC	CASSSGPYEQYF
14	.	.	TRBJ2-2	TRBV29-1	TGCAGCGTGATTACGTACACCAACACCGGGGAGCTGTTTTTT	CSVITYTNTGELFF
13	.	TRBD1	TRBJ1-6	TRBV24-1	TGTGCCACCAGTGACGGGGGACAGTCACCCCTCCACTTT	CATSDGGQSPLHF
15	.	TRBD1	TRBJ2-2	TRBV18	TGTGCCAGCTCACCTGGGACAGGAACCACCGGGGAGCTGTTTTTT	CASSPGTGTTGELFF
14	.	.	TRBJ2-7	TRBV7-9	TGTGCCAGCAGCCCACACAGGGAGCCCTACGAGCAGTACTTC	CASSPHREPYEQYF
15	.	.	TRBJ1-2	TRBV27	TGTGCCAGCGCCATGGAACTCCAGAACTTTTATGGCTACACCTTC	CASAMELQNFYGYTF
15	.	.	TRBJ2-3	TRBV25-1	TGTGCCAGCAGTGAACGCCCCAACCCTTATGATACGCAGTATTTT	CASSERPNPYDTQYF
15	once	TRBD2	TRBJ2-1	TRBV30	TGTGCCTGGAGCCCTGGCGGGGGGCCCAGAAATGAGCAGTTCTTC	CAWSPGGGPRNEQFF
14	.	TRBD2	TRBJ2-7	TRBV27	TGTGCCAGCAGTTTAAACCGGGACTACTACGAGCAGTACTTC	CASSLNRDYYEQYF
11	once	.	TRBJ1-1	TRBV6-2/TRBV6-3	TGTGCCAGCAGTTACCCCACTGAAGCTTTCTTT	CASSYPTEAFF
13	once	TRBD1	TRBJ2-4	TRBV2	TGTGCCAGCAGTGGGGCAGACAGGGGTCTGCAGTACTTC	CASSGADRGLQYF
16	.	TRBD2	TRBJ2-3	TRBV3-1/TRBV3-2	TGTGCCAGCAGCCCTCGACTAGCGGGGATCACAGATACGCAGTATTTT	CASSPRLAGITDTQYF
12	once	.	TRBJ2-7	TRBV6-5	TGTGCCAGCAGTTCCCAGAGGTCTGAGCAGTACTTC	CASSSQRSEQYF
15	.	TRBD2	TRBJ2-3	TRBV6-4	TGTGCCAGCAGTGACTCCGGGGGGGCCACAGATACGCAGTATTTT	CASSDSGGATDTQYF
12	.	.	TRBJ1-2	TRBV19	TGTGCCAGTAGTAGCCACAGGGATGGCTACACCTTC	CASSSHRDGYTF